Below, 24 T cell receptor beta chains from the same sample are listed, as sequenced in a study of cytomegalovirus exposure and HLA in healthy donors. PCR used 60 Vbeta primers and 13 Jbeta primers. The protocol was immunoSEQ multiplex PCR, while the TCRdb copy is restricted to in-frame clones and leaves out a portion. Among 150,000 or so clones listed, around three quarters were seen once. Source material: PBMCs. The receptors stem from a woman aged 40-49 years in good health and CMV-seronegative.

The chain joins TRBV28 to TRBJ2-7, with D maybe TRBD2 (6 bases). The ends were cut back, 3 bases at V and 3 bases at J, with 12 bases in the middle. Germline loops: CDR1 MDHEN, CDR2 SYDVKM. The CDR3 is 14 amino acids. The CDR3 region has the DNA TGTGCCAGCAGTTTCGGCGGGACCTACTACGAGCAGTACTTC. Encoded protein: CASSFGGTYYEQYF.

The CDR3 DNA reads TGTGCCAGCTCACTGAACAGGCCCACTAATGAAAAACTGTTTTTT. It yields the protein CASSLNRPTNEKLFF. The gene calls are TRBV18 and TRBJ1-4; D possibly corresponds to TRBD1 (5 bases). The CDR3 contains 15 residues. CDR1 and CDR2 (germline): KGHSH, LQKENI. V was cut by 4 bases and J by 2 bases, with 11 bases left in between.

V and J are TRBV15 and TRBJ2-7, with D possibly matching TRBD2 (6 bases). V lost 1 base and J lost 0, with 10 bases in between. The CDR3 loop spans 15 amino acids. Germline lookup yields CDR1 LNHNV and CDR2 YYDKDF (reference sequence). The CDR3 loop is CATSRGGGSSYEQYF. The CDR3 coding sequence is TGTGCCACCAGCAGAGGTGGGGGGAGCTCCTACGAGCAGTACTTC.

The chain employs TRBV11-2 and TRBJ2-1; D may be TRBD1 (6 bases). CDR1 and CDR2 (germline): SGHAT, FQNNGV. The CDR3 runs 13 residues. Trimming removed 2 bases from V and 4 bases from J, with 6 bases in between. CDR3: CASSLQGYNEQFF. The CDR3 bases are TGTGCCAGCAGCTTACAGGGGTACAATGAGCAGTTCTTC.

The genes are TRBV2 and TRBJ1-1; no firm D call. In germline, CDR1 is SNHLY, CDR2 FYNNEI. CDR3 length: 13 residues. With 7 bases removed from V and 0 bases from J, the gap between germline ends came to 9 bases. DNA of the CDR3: TGTGCCAGCAAGAGACACTTGAACACTGAAGCTTTCTTT. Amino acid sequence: CASKRHLNTEAFF. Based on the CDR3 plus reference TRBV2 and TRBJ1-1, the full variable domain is EPEVTQTPSHQVTQMGQEVILRCVPISNHLYFYWYRQILGQKVEFLVSFYNNEISEKSEIFDDQFSVERPDGSNFTLKIRSTKLEDSAMYFCASKRHLNTEAFFGQGTRLTVV.

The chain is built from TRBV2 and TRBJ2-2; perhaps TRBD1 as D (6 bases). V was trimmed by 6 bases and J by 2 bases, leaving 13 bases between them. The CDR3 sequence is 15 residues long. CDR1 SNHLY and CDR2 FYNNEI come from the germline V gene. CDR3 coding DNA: TGTGCCAGCAGCCTACAGGGATCTAACACCGGGGAGCTGTTTTTT. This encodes CASSLQGSNTGELFF.

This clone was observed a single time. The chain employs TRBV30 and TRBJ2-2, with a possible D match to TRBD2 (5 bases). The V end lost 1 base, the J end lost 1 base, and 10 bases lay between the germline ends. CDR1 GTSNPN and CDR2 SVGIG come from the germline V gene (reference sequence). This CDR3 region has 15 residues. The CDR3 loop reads CAWSGGALNTGELFF. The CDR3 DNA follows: TGTGCCTGGAGTGGGGGAGCCCTGAACACCGGGGAGCTGTTTTTT.

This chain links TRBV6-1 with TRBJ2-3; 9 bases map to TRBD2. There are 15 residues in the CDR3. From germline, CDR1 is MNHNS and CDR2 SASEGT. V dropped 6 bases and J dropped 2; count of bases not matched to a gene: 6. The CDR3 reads CASSYSGSATDTQYF. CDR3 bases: TGTGCCAGCAGCTATAGCGGGAGTGCCACAGATACGCAGTATTTT.

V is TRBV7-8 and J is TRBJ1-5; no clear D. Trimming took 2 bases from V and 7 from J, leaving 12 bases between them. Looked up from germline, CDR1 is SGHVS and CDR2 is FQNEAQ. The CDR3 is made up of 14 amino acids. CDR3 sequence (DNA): TGTGCCAGCAGCTTATTTCTTGCGGGACAGCCCCAGCATTTT. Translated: CASSLFLAGQPQHF.

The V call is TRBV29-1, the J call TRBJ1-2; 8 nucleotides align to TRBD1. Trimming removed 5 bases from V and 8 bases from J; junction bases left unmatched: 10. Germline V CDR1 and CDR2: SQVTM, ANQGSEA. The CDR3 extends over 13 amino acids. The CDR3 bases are TGCAGCGTTACAATTCAGGGGGCAGGAGGCTACACCTTC. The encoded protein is CSVTIQGAGGYTF.

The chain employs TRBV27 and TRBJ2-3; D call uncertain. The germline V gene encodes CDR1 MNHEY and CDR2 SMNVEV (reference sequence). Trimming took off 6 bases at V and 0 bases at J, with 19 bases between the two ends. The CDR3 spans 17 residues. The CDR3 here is CASRTEPWPSSTDTQYF. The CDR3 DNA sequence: TGTGCCAGCAGAACGGAGCCCTGGCCTTCTAGCACAGATACGCAGTATTTT.

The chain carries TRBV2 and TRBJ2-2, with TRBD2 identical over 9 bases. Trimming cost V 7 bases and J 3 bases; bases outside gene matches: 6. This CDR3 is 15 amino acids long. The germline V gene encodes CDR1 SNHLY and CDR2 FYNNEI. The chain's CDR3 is CASNPGLAHTGELFF. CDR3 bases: TGTGCCAGCAATCCGGGACTAGCCCACACCGGGGAGCTGTTTTTT.

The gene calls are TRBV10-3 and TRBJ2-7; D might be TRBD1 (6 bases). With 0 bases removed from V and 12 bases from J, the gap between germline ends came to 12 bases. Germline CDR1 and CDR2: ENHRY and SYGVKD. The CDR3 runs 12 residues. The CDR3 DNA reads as TGTGCCATCAGTGAGTCTGAGGACAGTTGGTACTTC. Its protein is CAISESEDSWYF.

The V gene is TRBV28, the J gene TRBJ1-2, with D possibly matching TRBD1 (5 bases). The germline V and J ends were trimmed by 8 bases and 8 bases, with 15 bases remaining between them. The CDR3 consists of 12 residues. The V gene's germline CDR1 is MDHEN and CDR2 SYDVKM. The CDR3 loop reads CASGPLQVGYTF. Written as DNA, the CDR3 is TGTGCCAGCGGCCCCTTACAGGTGGGCTACACCTTC.

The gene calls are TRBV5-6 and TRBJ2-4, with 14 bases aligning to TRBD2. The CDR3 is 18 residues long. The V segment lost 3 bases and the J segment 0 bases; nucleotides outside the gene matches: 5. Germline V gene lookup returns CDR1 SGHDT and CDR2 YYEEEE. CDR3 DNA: TGTGCCAGCAGCTCCGGGACTAGCGGGAGATTAGCCAAAAACATTCAGTACTTC. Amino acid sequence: CASSSGTSGRLAKNIQYF.

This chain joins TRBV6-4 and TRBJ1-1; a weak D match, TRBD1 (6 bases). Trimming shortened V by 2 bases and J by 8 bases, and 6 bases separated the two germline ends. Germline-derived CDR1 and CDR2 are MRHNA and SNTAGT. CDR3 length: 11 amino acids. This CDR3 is CASSDGTEAFF. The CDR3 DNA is TGTGCCAGCAGTGACGGGACAGAAGCTTTCTTT.

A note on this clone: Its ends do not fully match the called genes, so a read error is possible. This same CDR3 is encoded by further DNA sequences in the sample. The CDR3 nucleotides are TGCGCCAGCGGATTGAGGAGGGAGGACACTGAAGCTTTCTTT. Residues: CASGLRREDTEAFF. V usage is TRBV27 and J usage is TRBJ1-1; no clear D. This CDR3 is 14 amino acids long. Germline-derived CDR1 and CDR2 are MNHEY and SMNVEV (reference sequence).

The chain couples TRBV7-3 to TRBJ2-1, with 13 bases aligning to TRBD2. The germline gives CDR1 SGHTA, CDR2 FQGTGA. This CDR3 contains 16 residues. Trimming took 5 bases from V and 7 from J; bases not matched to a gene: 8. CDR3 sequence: CASSPQLAGGRNEQFF. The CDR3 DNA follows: TGTGCCAGCAGCCCACAACTAGCGGGAGGGAGAAATGAGCAGTTCTTC. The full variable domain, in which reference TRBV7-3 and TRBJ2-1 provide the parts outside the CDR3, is GAGVSQTPSNKVTEKGKYVELRCDPISGHTALYWYRQSLGQGPEFLIYFQGTGAADDSGLPNDRFFAVRPEGSVSTLKIQRTERGDSAVYLCASSPQLAGGRNEQFFGPGTRLTVL.

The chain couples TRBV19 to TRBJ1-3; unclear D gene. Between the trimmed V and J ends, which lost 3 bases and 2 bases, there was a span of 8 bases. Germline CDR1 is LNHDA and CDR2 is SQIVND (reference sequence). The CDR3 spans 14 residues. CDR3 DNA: TGTGCCAGTAGTATCGGAGGGACTGGAAACACCATATATTTT. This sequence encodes CASSIGGTGNTIYF.

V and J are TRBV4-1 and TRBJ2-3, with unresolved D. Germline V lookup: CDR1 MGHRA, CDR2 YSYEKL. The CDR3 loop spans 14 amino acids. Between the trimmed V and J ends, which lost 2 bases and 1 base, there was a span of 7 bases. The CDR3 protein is CASSQFERTDTQYF. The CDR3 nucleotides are TGCGCCAGCAGCCAATTCGAGCGCACAGATACGCAGTATTTT.

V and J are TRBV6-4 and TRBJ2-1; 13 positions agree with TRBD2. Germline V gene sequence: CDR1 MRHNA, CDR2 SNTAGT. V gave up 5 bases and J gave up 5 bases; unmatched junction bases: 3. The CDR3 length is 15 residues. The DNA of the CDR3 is TGTGCCAGCAGTCCCGGGACTAGCGGGAACAATGAGCAGTTCTTC. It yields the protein CASSPGTSGNNEQFF.

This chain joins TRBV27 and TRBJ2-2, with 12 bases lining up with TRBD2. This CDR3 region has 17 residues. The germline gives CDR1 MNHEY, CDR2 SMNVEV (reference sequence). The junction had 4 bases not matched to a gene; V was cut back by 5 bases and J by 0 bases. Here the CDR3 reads CASSPGLAGTNTGELFF. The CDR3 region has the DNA TGTGCCAGCAGTCCCGGACTAGCGGGAACGAACACCGGGGAGCTGTTTTTT.

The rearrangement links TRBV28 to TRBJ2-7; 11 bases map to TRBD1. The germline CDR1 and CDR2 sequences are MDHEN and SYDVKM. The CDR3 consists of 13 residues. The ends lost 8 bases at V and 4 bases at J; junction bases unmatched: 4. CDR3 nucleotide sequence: TGTGCCAGCGGACAGGGGGCGGTATACGAGCAGTACTTC. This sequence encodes CASGQGAVYEQYF. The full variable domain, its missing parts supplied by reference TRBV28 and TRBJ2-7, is DVKVTQSSRYLVKRTGEKVFLECVQDMDHENMFWYRQDPGLGLRLIYFSYDVKMKEKGDIPEGYSVSREKKERFSLILESASTNQTSMYLCASGQGAVYEQYFGPGTRLTVT.

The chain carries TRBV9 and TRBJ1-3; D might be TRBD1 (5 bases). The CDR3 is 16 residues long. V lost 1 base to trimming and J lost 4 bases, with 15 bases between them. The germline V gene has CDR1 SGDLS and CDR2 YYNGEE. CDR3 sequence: CASSVQQAGEGNTIYF. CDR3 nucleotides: TGTGCCAGCAGCGTACAACAGGCTGGAGAAGGAAACACCATATATTTT.